The 19 T cell receptor beta chains listed next were all sequenced from one sample in a study of HIV-infected patients and healthy controls. All unsorted peripheral T cells were captured because whole blood was used without fractionation. About 480 ng RNA was reverse transcribed with alpha and beta constant-region primers. Each of the alpha and beta chains got its own library through chain-specific third strand synthesis with indices. Each CDR3 protein gets one entry after TCRdb re-called the 5' RACE reads with MiXCR. Of 15,000 to 20,000 distinct CDR3 sequences in the sample, 10% were seen once. The sequenced sample consisted of blood. The receptor source for this set is an adult in good health.

This clonotype was seen repeatedly, ten times or more. J is TRBJ2-5 and V is TRBV7-2, with a possible D match to TRBD2 (6 bases). Looked up from germline, CDR1 is SGHTA and CDR2 is FQGNSA. This CDR3 comprises 17 residues. Trimming left V 3 bases short and J 5 bases short, with 22 bases between. In DNA form, the CDR3 reads TGTGCCAGCAGCTTCGTCGGGACTGCCACCAGTGGGGAGACCCAGTACTTC. Amino acids: CASSFVGTATSGETQYF.

This clonotype was counted ten times or more. This chain links TRBV30 with TRBJ1-1, with D possibly matching TRBD1 (5 bases). CDR3 length: 14 residues. Germline V lookup: CDR1 GTSNPN, CDR2 SVGIG (reference sequence). The ends were cut back, 6 bases at V and 6 bases at J, with 20 bases in the middle. CDR3 sequence reads: CACGTSDPISEAFF. CDR3 nucleotide sequence: TGTGCCTGTGGGACGTCCGACCCTATCTCTGAAGCTTTCTTT.

The sample holds a few counts of this clonotype. This rearrangement joins TRBV4-1 to TRBJ1-2, with D hard to call. Per germline, CDR1 MGHRA and CDR2 YSYEKL. Trimming cost V 4 bases and J 8 bases, with 11 bases left between them. The CDR3 runs 12 residues. The CDR3 bases are TGCGCCAGCAGCCCCCCGCCTGGCGGCTACACCTTC. It codes for CASSPPPGGYTF.

The chain has TRBV29-1 and TRBJ1-1; TRBD1 matches at 11 bases. V gave up 7 bases and J gave up 7 bases; unmatched junction bases: 2. Germline-derived CDR1 and CDR2 are SQVTM and ANQGSEA. This CDR3 is built from 11 residues. CDR3 region: CSGGTGGEAFF. CDR3 bases: TGCAGCGGGGGGACAGGGGGTGAAGCTTTCTTT. The full variable domain, with the rest looked up from reference TRBV29-1 and TRBJ1-1, is SAVISQKPSRDICQRGTSLTIQCQVDSQVTMMFWYRQQPGQSLTLIATANQGSEATYESGFVIDKFPISRPNLTFSTLTVSNMSPEDSSIYLCSGGTGGEAFFGQGTRLTVV.

The chain has TRBV5-1 and TRBJ2-7; 10 bases agree with TRBD1. CDR3 size: 13 residues. Germline assignment: CDR1 SGHRS and CDR2 YFSETQ. The ends lost 4 bases at V and 9 bases at J; junction bases unmatched: 7. The CDR3 DNA follows: TGCGCCAGCAGCGCGGGACAGGGGACGGGGCAGTACTTC. It codes for CASSAGQGTGQYF.

This clonotype was detected many times. The CDR3 loop reads CASTWGLEATQYF. DNA for the CDR3: TGTGCCAGCACCTGGGGGCTAGAGGCGACCCAGTACTTC. The chain uses TRBV7-6 and TRBJ2-5, with D possibly being TRBD1 (6 bases). The CDR3 has 13 residues. Germline values: CDR1 SGHVS, CDR2 FNYEAQ. The ends were cut back, 7 bases at V and 7 bases at J, with 16 bases in the middle.

This clonotype appeared many times. The chain has TRBV29-1 and TRBJ2-7; D call uncertain. This CDR3 is built from 12 residues. Germline values: CDR1 SQVTM, CDR2 ANQGSEA. Trimming left V 6 bases short and J 5 bases short, with 14 bases between. The CDR3 spells CSVQRTYHEQYF. In DNA form, the CDR3 reads TGCAGCGTGCAAAGGACGTACCACGAGCAGTACTTC.

The chain links TRBV10-3 to TRBJ2-7; no definite D call. V lost 10 bases and J lost 0, with 16 bases in between. The CDR3 runs to 14 residues. The germline V gene encodes CDR1 ENHRY and CDR2 SYGVKD. CDR3 protein: CATNRVESSYEQYF. The CDR3 bases are TGTGCCACGAATAGGGTCGAAAGCTCCTACGAGCAGTACTTC.

J is TRBJ2-3 and V is TRBV6-5, with 9 bases that match TRBD2. V was clipped by 3 bases and J by 6 bases; unmatched bases: 7. The germline gives CDR1 MNHEY, CDR2 SVGAGI. The CDR3 consists of 15 residues. In nucleotides, the CDR3 is TGTGCCAGCAGTTATGAGCGGGAGGTGATGGATACGCAGTATTTT. This encodes CASSYEREVMDTQYF.

This clonotype was seen many times. The rearrangement joins TRBV7-2 to TRBJ1-5, with D uncertain. From germline, CDR1 is SGHTA and CDR2 FQGNSA. V was clipped by 2 bases and J by 7 bases, with 21 bases between them. The CDR3 runs 17 residues. This chain's CDR3 is CASSLWVGVGNKQPQHF. As DNA, the CDR3 is TGTGCCAGCAGCTTATGGGTCGGAGTGGGGAATAAACAGCCCCAGCATTTT. Full variable domain (outside the CDR3, taken from reference TRBV7-2 and TRBJ1-5): GAGVSQSPSNKVTEKGKDVELRCDPISGHTALYWYRQSLGQGLEFLIYFQGNSAPDKSGLPSDRFSAERTGGSVSTLTIQRTQQEDSAVYLCASSLWVGVGNKQPQHFGDGTRLSIL.

The sample holds a few counts of this clonotype. This chain uses TRBV3-1 with TRBJ2-1; 10 positions match TRBD2. J was trimmed by 7 bases and V by 0 bases; bases with no gene match: 9. CDR1 LGHDT and CDR2 YNNKEL come from the germline V gene (reference sequence). This CDR3 comprises 17 residues. The CDR3 region has the DNA TGTGCCAGCAGCCAAGACCCACTAGCGGGGACGCGGAATGAGCAGTTCTTC. Translating gives CASSQDPLAGTRNEQFF.

This clonotype was detected ten times or more. The rearrangement links TRBV4-1 to TRBJ2-3; 11 positions match TRBD2. Per the germline V gene, CDR1 is MGHRA and CDR2 is YSYEKL. The CDR3 totals 16 residues. The V segment lost 6 bases and the J segment 2 bases; nucleotides outside the gene matches: 7. The DNA of the CDR3 is TGCGCCAGCAGGCCCGGGACTAGCGGTCTCACAGATACGCAGTATTTT. It specifies CASRPGTSGLTDTQYF.

This clonotype was found many times. CDR3 nucleotides: TGCGCCAGCAGCACGGGACAGGGTCTCACTGAAGCTTTCTTT. Its translation is CASSTGQGLTEAFF. The chain employs TRBV5-1 and TRBJ1-1; 9 bases fit TRBD1. The V gene's germline CDR1 is SGHRS and CDR2 YFSETQ. The CDR3 runs to 14 residues. The trim removed 4 bases at V and 4 bases at J, leaving 5 bases unmatched.

A few counts support this clonotype. The chain uses TRBV5-1 and TRBJ2-3; D gene ambiguous. CDR1 is SGHRS, CDR2 YFSETQ, per germline. With 0 bases removed from V and 6 bases from J, the gap between germline ends came to 2 bases. The CDR3 contains 11 residues. This CDR3 is CASSLDDTQYF. The CDR3 DNA sequence: TGCGCCAGCAGCTTGGATGATACGCAGTATTTT.

This clonotype occurred many times. This chain joins TRBV6-2 or TRBV6-3 and TRBJ2-3; D unresolved. The CDR3 totals 16 residues. Trimming pared 5 bases from V and 0 bases from J, leaving 15 bases between. CDR1 is MNHEY and CDR2 is SVGEGT in the germline V gene. The CDR3 nucleotides are TGTGCCAGCAGTAAACGGACGGCAACTAGCACAGATACGCAGTATTTT. Protein sequence: CASSKRTATSTDTQYF.

This clonotype appeared many times. The V gene is TRBV7-2, the J gene TRBJ1-1, with unresolved D. This CDR3 is 13 amino acids long. Germline V gene sequence: CDR1 SGHTA, CDR2 FQGNSA. Trimming shortened V by 6 bases and J by 0 bases, and 8 bases separated the two germline ends. The DNA of the CDR3 is TGTGCCAGCAGTCCCTATTTGAACACTGAAGCTTTCTTT. Translation gives CASSPYLNTEAFF.

The chain joins TRBV13 to TRBJ2-3; 11 bases are shared with TRBD2. Germline V lookup: CDR1 PRHDT, CDR2 FYEKMQ (reference sequence). Trimming at V came to 5 bases and at J to 5 bases, leaving 18 bases not matched to a gene. The CDR3 has 19 amino acids. In nucleotides, the CDR3 is TGTGCCAGCAGCCCACGAGATGGGACTAGCGGCCCACTGGGAGATACGCAGTATTTT. It codes for CASSPRDGTSGPLGDTQYF.

In this sample, this clonotype turned up many times. The V and J genes are TRBV4-2 and TRBJ2-3, with D maybe TRBD1 (6 bases). Germline lookup yields CDR1 LGHNA and CDR2 YNFKEQ. V lost 0 bases to trimming and J lost 1 base, with 14 bases between them. The CDR3 covers 17 residues. CDR3 protein: CASSQEPQGPGTDTQYF. In DNA form, the CDR3 reads TGTGCCAGCAGCCAAGAGCCCCAGGGGCCAGGCACAGATACGCAGTATTTT.

This clonotype appeared many times. The genes are TRBV10-3 and TRBJ2-2, with D possibly being TRBD2 (7 bases). The germline V gene encodes CDR1 ENHRY and CDR2 SYGVKD. This CDR3 spans 13 amino acids. The germline V and J ends were trimmed by 11 bases and 4 bases, with 14 bases remaining between them. The CDR3 here is CAAQRGGTGELFF. CDR3 coding DNA: TGTGCCGCCCAAAGGGGGGGCACCGGGGAGCTGTTTTTT.